A selection of T cell receptor beta chains follows, all from one sample in a study of blood T cell repertoires in COVID-19. Profiling relied on immunoSEQ multiplex PCR, and the TCRdb table lists in-frame clones only, not all of them. Of over 250,000 clones in the sample, approximately 92% are singletons; the top ten hold 0.95% to 1.3%. The sequencing sample was made of PBMCs or T cells enriched from blood (not recorded which). All receptors come from a young woman who had recovered from COVID-19. Each CDR3 is given with its conserved first and last residue.

v_call: TRBV5-6; cdr3_aa: CASSLPSGRDKSTDTQYF
v_call: TRBV4-1; cdr3_aa: CASSQGTGGADTQYF
v_call: TRBV3-1/TRBV3-2; cdr3_aa: CASSQEMVAGYTGELFF
v_call: TRBV12-3/TRBV12-4; cdr3_aa: CASSLKPGTEAFF
v_call: TRBV12-3/TRBV12-4; cdr3_aa: CASSAVTYEQYF
v_call: TRBV9; cdr3_aa: CASSVPRQGSTDTQYF
v_call: TRBV28; cdr3_aa: CASSTGGGPPYEQYF
v_call: TRBV7-9; cdr3_aa: CASSPGGISTDTQYF
v_call: TRBV3-1/TRBV3-2; cdr3_aa: CASSQGSLGDRDNEQFF
v_call: TRBV28; cdr3_aa: CASSLSGQGMDEQYF
v_call: TRBV25-1; cdr3_aa: CATNHLTSYNEQFF
v_call: TRBV4-1; cdr3_aa: CASSQEGRTGEKLFF
v_call: TRBV2; cdr3_aa: CASRGQTYEQYF
v_call: TRBV7-2; cdr3_aa: CASSHAPPTGWGSPLHF
v_call: TRBV10-3; cdr3_aa: CAISDSTGGPRPTYNEQFF
v_call: TRBV29-1; cdr3_aa: CSVDTGFEQYF
v_call: TRBV7-8; cdr3_aa: CASSTLAGSSYEQYF
v_call: TRBV28; cdr3_aa: CASSVASSSYEQYF
v_call: TRBV4-2; cdr3_aa: CASSQDSGWASSIGTDTQYF
v_call: TRBV15; cdr3_aa: CATSRGRGYNEQFF
v_call: TRBV5-8; cdr3_aa: CASSLPGDTYEQYF
v_call: TRBV19; cdr3_aa: CASRGGGGELFF
v_call: TRBV5-6; cdr3_aa: CASSLPGLQYEQYF
v_call: TRBV7-3; cdr3_aa: CASSQTGVNTGELFF
v_call: TRBV7-8; cdr3_aa: CASSSRGTDGNTIYF
v_call: TRBV6-2/TRBV6-3; cdr3_aa: CASSYRRDNQPQHF
v_call: TRBV7-9; cdr3_aa: CASSLGQYNEQFF
v_call: TRBV9; cdr3_aa: CASSVNGGIVQFF
v_call: TRBV24-1; cdr3_aa: CATRIPGDRGHF
v_call: TRBV18; cdr3_aa: CASSPQQVNEKLFF
v_call: TRBV28; cdr3_aa: CASTQQGTHEQYF
v_call: TRBV2; cdr3_aa: CASRPTSGGGDTQYF
v_call: TRBV19; cdr3_aa: CASSMALAGAGEKLFF
v_call: TRBV28; cdr3_aa: CASSISDRHNSPLHF
v_call: TRBV28; cdr3_aa: CASRNGQGAGNTIYF
v_call: TRBV28; cdr3_aa: CASSVRLAGGREQYF
v_call: TRBV9; cdr3_aa: CASTLQGNYGYTF
v_call: TRBV6-2/TRBV6-3; cdr3_aa: CASSYPTSGRSYEQYF
v_call: TRBV7-9; cdr3_aa: CASSLVRSGQAEAFF
v_call: TRBV6-4; cdr3_aa: CASSPGVNQPQHF
v_call: TRBV24-1; cdr3_aa: CATSDFGQGTGANVLTF
v_call: TRBV10-3; cdr3_aa: CAIAGQGKGTDTQYF
v_call: TRBV9; cdr3_aa: CASSVGTNSYNEQFF
v_call: TRBV5-8; cdr3_aa: CASSSDVNSKAFF
v_call: TRBV3-1/TRBV3-2; cdr3_aa: CASSHPGQGAYGYTF
v_call: TRBV7-2; cdr3_aa: CASSLQGHITEAFF
v_call: TRBV11-2; cdr3_aa: CASRNRVQETQYF
v_call: TRBV15; cdr3_aa: CATSRGRIGYEQYF
v_call: TRBV5-1; cdr3_aa: CASSLTSGSTDTQYF
v_call: TRBV6-4; cdr3_aa: CASSATGLAGLDTQYF
v_call: TRBV9; cdr3_aa: CASSVGVTSPWGSGRGSYNEQFF
v_call: TRBV6-5; cdr3_aa: CASGLTIADTQYF
v_call: TRBV21-1; cdr3_aa: CASSKAGTSGKRKETQYF
v_call: TRBV4-1; cdr3_aa: CASSLRTDRSSYEQYF
v_call: TRBV5-1; cdr3_aa: CASSLGSGRTDTQYF
v_call: TRBV30; cdr3_aa: CAWKRETGFFSPLHF
v_call: TRBV30; cdr3_aa: CAWRRGIIITEAFF
v_call: TRBV6-6; cdr3_aa: CASRGGQNTEAFF
v_call: TRBV9; cdr3_aa: CASSVGQGGTEAFF
v_call: TRBV10-1; cdr3_aa: CASGGQGGNEQFF